The T cell receptor beta chain described here comes from a study of T-cell reconstitution after alpha-beta-depleted transplantation in children. This clonotype was found a few times. Its target is unknown. Unique molecular identifiers were incorporated when the TCRbeta library was constructed. TCRdb fed the PCR reads into MiXCR, producing one record per CDR3 protein. Of about 510,000 distinct CDR3 sequences in the sample, over 10% were seen once. J gave up 1 base and V 3 bases, and 2 bases lay outside the gene matches. The CDR3 runs to 14 residues. Germline CDR1 and CDR2: MNHEY and SVGEGT. Points from the study as a whole: Counts and diversity of T cells one year after transplant came mostly from newly produced T cells. Expanded graft clones, several hundred of them, were reportedly the source of alpha-beta T cells about two months after transplant. The high TCRbeta diversity at day 60 in some patients came from surviving recipient T cells and thymic progenitors.

V and J are TRBV6-2 or TRBV6-3 and TRBJ1-1; TRBD1 aligns across 7 bases. The sequencing used PBMCs, mostly from graft donor cells, collected 180 days after TCRalphabeta/CD19-depleted stem cell transplant. The sequence came from a female patient aged 2 to 10 who had a stem cell transplant for aplastic anemia, so the T cells may come from the graft donor. CDR3 nucleotide sequence: TGTGCCAGCAGTTATTACAGGGGGAACACTGAAGCTTTCTTT. Translated: CASSYYRGNTEAFF.